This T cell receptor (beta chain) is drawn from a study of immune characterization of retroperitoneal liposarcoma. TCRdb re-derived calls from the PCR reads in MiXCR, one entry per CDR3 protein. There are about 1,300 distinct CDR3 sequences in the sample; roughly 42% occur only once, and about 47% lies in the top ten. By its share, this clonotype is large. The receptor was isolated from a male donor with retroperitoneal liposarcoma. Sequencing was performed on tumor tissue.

CDR3 nucleotides: TGTGCCAGCAAAGGGACCATCTCCTACAATGAGCAGTTCTTC. Residues: CASKGTISYNEQFF. V usage is TRBV6-6 and J usage is TRBJ2-1; D tentatively reads TRBD1 or TRBD2 (5 bases each). The CDR3 is 14 amino acids. The V gene lost 7 bases and the J gene lost 0 bases, with 10 bases spanning the gap. CDR1 is MNHNY, CDR2 SVGAGI, per germline (reference sequence).